Given below is one T cell receptor (beta chain) in context. Authors' analysis steps: Researchers report that nucleated cell counts were estimated from reference gene primer amplification. Repertoires were generated with immunoSEQ multiplex PCR, while TCRdb's copy carries only in-frame clones and drops some. The V and J calls and clone size are taken from that table; D and trimming were inferred from the DNA. This sample has around 120,000 clones; 75% to 90% occur once, and the top ten carry 25% to 35%. The entry originates in a study of blood T cell repertoires in COVID-19. Across the whole study: Specimens from acute and convalescent COVID-19 originated in the United States, Italy and Spain. Nucleic acid was either cDNA or gDNA, and it came from T cells, B-cell-depleted T cells, or PBMCs.

V was clipped by 6 bases and J by 7 bases, with 19 bases between them. CDR3 length equals 15 residues. Germline loops: CDR1 MNHEY, CDR2 SVGAGI. Sequencing was done on a sample of peripheral blood. The TCR comes from a woman in her 70s with acute or convalescent COVID-19. The chain has TRBV6-5 and TRBJ1-5; perhaps TRBD1 as D (6 bases). CDR3 DNA: TGTGCCAGCAGCGAGACAAGGGGGACCGGGCAGCCCCAGCATTTT. Its translation: CASSETRGTGQPQHF.